This TCR beta chain stems from a study of T cells in Graves' hyperthyroidism and ophthalmopathy. Study results and limitations: It was a median around 6 months before onset that the model predicted ophthalmopathy.

RNA transcripts were the template for amplifying TCR beta CDR3 regions. The HTBI primer set was used in a first-round RT-PCR of the TCR CDR3. TCRdb recomputed calls from the multiplex PCR reads with MiXCR, one row per CDR3 protein. Found here are roughly 500,000 distinct CDR3 sequences, 40% to 50% of them singletons; the top ten hold around two fifths. V gave up 1 base and J gave up 5 bases, with 15 bases separating them. The CDR3 spans 14 residues. Germline V CDR1 and CDR2: DFQATT, SNEGSKA (reference sequence). This clonotype was recorded at least ten times. The antigen is not known. This receptor was obtained from an adult woman with Graves' disease, either hyperthyroidism or ophthalmopathy (not recorded which). Sequenced input: peripheral blood or thyroid tissue (not recorded which). This chain uses TRBV20-1 with TRBJ2-7; D is possibly TRBD1 (6 bases). The CDR3 DNA reads as TGCAGTGCTAGAGCCCCCGGGACACACAACGAGCAGTACTTC. Translated: CSARAPGTHNEQYF.